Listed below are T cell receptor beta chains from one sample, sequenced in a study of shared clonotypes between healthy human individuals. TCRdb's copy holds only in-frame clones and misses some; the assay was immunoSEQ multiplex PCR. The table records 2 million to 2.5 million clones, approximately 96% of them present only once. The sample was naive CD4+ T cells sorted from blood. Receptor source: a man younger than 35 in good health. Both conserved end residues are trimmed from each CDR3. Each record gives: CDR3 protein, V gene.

ASSRTGLNTEAF TRBV30
ASRNSRAESSYNSPLH TRBV11-2
AWRGQWWAF TRBV30
ASAPLAGFTGELF TRBV7-9
ASRLRDSGIYEQY TRBV6-5
AWSVLPRVETQY TRBV30
ASSQTSGRGYNEQF TRBV11-2
SVVTADNQPQH TRBV29-1
AWSVPMKGSTYGYT TRBV30
ASSQEGRGPHNNSPLH TRBV4-1
ARINWEGYTEAF TRBV6-6
ASSPGLPASNQPQH TRBV18
ASSLDRGWSTEAF TRBV5-1
AASSSGNTIY TRBV30
ASSIAAGGPDEQY TRBV9
ASSLSGGGDTQY TRBV5-1
ASSSPGAGGYETQY TRBV11-3
ASSQQGDGYNEQF TRBV7-9
ASNLGTGPSTDTQY TRBV5-4
ASSYVRGQSPLH TRBV6-6
ASSLQGAGTGELF TRBV5-1
ASSLRTSGSGEQY TRBV5-6
AWSVQGDAEAF TRBV30
ASSYSTGGSYEQY TRBV6-5
ASSLDGNQPQH TRBV5-5
ASSPPGGYSPLH TRBV28
ASSPTHGVLNTEAF TRBV18
ASSLPELAGDYNEQF TRBV11-3
ASSSQGAGRTEAF TRBV6-5
ASSPGTSNHKETQY TRBV14
ASSPMGFPSNQPQH TRBV18
ASSHGTGKGEQF TRBV13
ASIREAGTGELF TRBV6-6
ASMEGDWRTEAF TRBV2
ASQTSTGNTIY TRBV18
ASSPAGVLLEQY TRBV7-2
SVEDGRVRDGYT TRBV29-1
ASRQTSGSPDTQY TRBV6-6
ASSIQLAVAYEQY TRBV11-2
ASSSFFRDSNTGELF TRBV18
ASSALRGSNNEQF TRBV7-6
AISIQGDYGYT TRBV10-3
ASSSEQETQY TRBV6-5